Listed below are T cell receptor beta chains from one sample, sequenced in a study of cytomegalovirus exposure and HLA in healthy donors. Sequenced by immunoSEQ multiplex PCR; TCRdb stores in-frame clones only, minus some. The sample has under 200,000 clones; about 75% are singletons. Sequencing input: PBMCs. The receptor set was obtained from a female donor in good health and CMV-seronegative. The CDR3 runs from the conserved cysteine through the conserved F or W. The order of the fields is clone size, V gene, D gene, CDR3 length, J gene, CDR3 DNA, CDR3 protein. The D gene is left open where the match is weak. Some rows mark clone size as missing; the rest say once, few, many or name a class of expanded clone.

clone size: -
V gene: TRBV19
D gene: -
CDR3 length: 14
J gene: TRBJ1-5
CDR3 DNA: TGTGCCAGTAGTTCGGCGGGGGGCAATCAGCCCCAGCATTTT
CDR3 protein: CASSSAGGNQPQHF

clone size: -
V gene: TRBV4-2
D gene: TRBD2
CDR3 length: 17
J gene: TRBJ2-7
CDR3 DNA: TGTGCCAGCAGCCAAGCAGGGAGGACTAGCGTTACCTACGAGCAGTACTTC
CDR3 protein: CASSQAGRTSVTYEQYF

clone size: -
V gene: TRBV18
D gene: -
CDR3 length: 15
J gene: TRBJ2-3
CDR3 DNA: TGTGCCAGCTCACCGGGAACAGGGAGAACAGATACGCAGTATTTT
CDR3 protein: CASSPGTGRTDTQYF

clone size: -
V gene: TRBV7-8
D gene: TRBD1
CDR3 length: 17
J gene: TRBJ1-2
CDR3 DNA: TGTGCCAGCAGCCCCCGGACAGGAGCTTCTTTTAACTATGGCTACACCTTC
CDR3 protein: CASSPRTGASFNYGYTF

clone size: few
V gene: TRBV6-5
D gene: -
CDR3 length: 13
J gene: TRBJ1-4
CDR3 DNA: TGTGCCAGCAGTTACTCAAGCCTGGAAAAACTGTTTTTT
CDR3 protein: CASSYSSLEKLFF

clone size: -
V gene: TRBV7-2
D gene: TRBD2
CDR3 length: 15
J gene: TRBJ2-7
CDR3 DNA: TGTGCCAGCAGCGATAGCGGGACCCACTCCTACGAGCAGTACTTC
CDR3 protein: CASSDSGTHSYEQYF

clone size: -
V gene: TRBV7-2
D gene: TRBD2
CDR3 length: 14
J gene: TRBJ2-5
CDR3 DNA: TGTGCCAGCAGCTTCGCGGGGGGGGGTGAGACCCAGTACTTC
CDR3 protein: CASSFAGGGETQYF

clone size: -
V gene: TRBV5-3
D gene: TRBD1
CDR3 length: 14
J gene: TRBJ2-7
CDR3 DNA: TGTGCCAGAAACACCGGGACAGGGGGCGACGAGCAGTACTTC
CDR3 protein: CARNTGTGGDEQYF

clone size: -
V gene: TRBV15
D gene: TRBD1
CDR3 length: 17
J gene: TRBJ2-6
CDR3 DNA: TGTGCCACCAGCGAGGGACAGGGGGCTTCTGGGGCCAACGTCCTGACTTTC
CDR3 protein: CATSEGQGASGANVLTF

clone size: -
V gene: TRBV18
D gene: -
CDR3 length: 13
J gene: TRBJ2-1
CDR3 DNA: TGTGCCAGCTCACCCTCTAGGAACAATGAGCAGTTCTTC
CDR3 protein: CASSPSRNNEQFF

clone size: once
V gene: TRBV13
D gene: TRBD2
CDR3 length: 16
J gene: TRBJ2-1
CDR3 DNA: TGTGCCAGCAGCCGCTGGTCGGGGGGGTTTTACAATGAGCAGTTCTTC
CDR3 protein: CASSRWSGGFYNEQFF

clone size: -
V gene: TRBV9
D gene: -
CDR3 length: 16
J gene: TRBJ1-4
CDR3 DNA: TGTGCCAGCAGCCCTCAAGGAACAGGGTATAATGAAAAACTGTTTTTT
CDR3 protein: CASSPQGTGYNEKLFF

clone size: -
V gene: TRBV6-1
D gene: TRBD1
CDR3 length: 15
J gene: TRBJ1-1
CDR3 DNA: TGTGCCAGCAGGGGACAGGGGGCCTGGAACACTGAAGCTTTCTTT
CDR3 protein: CASRGQGAWNTEAFF

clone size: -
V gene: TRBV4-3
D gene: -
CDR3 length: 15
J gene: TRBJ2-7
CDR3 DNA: TGCGCCAGCAGCCAAGACGGAGTACTAGGAGGCTCGCAGTACTTC
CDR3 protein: CASSQDGVLGGSQYF

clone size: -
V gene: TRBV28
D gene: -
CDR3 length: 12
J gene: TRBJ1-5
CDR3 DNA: TGTGCCAGCAGCCCGAGAGGGCAGCCCCAGCATTTT
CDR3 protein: CASSPRGQPQHF

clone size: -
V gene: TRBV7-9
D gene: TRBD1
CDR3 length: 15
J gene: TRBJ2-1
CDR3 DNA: TGTGCCAGCAGCTTAACGGGACAGGGGGGAAATGAGCAGTTCTTC
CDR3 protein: CASSLTGQGGNEQFF

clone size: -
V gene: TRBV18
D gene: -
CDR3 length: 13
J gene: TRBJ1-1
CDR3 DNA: TGTGCCAGCTCACAGGCGGGACGGCTTGAAGCTTTCTTT
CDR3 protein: CASSQAGRLEAFF

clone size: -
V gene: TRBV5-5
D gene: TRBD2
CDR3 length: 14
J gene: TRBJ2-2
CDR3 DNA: TGTGCCAGCAGCCCTATGGGGGGGGCCGGGGAGCTGTTTTTT
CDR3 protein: CASSPMGGAGELFF

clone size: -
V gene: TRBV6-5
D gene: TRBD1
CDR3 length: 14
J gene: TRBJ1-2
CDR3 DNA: TGTGCCAGCAGTTACTCTGGCAGGGGGAATGGCTACACCTTC
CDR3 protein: CASSYSGRGNGYTF

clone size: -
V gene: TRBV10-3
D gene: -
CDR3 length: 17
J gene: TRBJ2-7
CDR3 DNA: TGTGCCATCAGTGAGTCGAGTAGATATGGGGCCTCCTACGAGCAGTACTTC
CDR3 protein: CAISESSRYGASYEQYF

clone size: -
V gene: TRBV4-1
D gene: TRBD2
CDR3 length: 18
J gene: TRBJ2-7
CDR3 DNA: TGCGCCAGCAGCCCCCTGGGACTAGCGGCCCAGAGCTCCTACGAGCAGTACTTC
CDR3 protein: CASSPLGLAAQSSYEQYF

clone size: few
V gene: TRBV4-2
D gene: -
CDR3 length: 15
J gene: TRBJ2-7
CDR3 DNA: TGTGCCAGCAGCCCCTTTAAGGGACAAGGGTACGAGCAGTACTTC
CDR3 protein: CASSPFKGQGYEQYF

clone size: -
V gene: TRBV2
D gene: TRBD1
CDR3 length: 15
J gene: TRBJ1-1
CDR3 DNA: TGTGCCAGCAGTGGTGACAGGGGCCGGAGCACTGAAGCTTTCTTT
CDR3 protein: CASSGDRGRSTEAFF

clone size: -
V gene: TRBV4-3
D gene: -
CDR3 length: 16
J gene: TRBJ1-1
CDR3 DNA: TGCGCCAGCAGCCAAGATAGGGGCAAGTTGAACACTGAAGCTTTCTTT
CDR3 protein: CASSQDRGKLNTEAFF

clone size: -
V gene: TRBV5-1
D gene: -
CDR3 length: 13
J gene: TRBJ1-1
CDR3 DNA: TGCGCCAGCAGCTTGACGGCTGGAGCGGGAGCTTTCTTT
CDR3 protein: CASSLTAGAGAFF

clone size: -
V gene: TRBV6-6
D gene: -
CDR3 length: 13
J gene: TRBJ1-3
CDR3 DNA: TGTGCCAGCAGGCAGGGGAATGGAAACACCATATATTTT
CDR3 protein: CASRQGNGNTIYF

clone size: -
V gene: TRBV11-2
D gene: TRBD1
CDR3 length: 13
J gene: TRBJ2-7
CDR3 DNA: TGTGCCAGCAGCTTCAGGGGGCACTACGAGCAGTACTTC
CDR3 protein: CASSFRGHYEQYF

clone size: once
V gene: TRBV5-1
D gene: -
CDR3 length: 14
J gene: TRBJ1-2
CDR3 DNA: TGCGCCAGCAGCTTGGAAGGGGAAAACTATGGCTACACCTTC
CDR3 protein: CASSLEGENYGYTF

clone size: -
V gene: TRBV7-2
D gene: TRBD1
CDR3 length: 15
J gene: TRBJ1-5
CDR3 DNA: TGTGCCAGCAGCCGGACAGGGGGTCGCAATCAGCCCCAGCATTTT
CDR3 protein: CASSRTGGRNQPQHF

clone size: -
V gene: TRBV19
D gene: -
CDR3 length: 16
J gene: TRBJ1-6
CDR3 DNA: TGTGCCAGTAGCATGGGGCAGGGCCTCTATAATTCACCCCTCCACTTT
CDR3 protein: CASSMGQGLYNSPLHF

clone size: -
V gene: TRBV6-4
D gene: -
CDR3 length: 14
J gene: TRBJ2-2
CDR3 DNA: TGTGCCAGCAGTGAAAACAGGGACACCGGGGAGCTGTTTTTT
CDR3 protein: CASSENRDTGELFF

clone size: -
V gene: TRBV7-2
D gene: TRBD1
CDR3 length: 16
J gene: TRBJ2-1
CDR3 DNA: TGTGCCAGCAGCTTAGCGGGCGCGGGACAGGACAATGAGCAGTTCTTC
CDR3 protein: CASSLAGAGQDNEQFF